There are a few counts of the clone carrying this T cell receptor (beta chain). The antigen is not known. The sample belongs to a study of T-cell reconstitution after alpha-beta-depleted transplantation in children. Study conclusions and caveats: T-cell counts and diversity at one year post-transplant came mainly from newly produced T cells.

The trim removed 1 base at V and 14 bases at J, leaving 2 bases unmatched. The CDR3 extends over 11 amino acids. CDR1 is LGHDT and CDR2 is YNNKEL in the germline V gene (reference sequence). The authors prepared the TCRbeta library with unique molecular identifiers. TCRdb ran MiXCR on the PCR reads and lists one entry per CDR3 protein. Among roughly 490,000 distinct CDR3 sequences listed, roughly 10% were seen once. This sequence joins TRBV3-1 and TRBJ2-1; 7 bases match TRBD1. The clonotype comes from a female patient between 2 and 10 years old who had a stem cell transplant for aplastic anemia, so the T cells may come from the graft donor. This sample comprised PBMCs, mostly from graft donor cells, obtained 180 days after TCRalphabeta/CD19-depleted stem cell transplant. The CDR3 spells CASSQGTGKFF. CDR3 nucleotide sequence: TGTGCCAGCAGCCAAGGGACAGGAAAGTTCTTC.